The sequence of this T cell receptor beta chain was determined in a study of blood T cell repertoires in COVID-19. Study-level background: The origin of the acute and convalescent COVID-19 samples was the United States, Italy and Spain. T cells, B-cell-depleted T cells, or PBMCs provided the cDNA or gDNA that served as material.

Some clones are missing from TCRdb's copy, which holds only in-frame ones; the method was immunoSEQ multiplex PCR. The sample holds some 220,000 clones, roughly 89% seen once. Participants were placed into cohorts based on the clinical history they reported. Germline loops: CDR1 SGHAT, CDR2 FQNNGV. This CDR3 is built from 15 residues. Trimming cost V 0 bases and J 7 bases; bases outside gene matches: 7. This sequence was found in a woman aged 40-49 years with acute COVID-19. This chain joins TRBV11-2 and TRBJ1-2; the match to TRBD1 covers 8 bases. Sequencing was carried out using PBMCs or T cells enriched from blood (not recorded which). DNA for the CDR3: TGTGCCAGCAGCTTAGATCCAGTACAGGGGGTTGGCTACACCTTC. Its translation is CASSLDPVQGVGYTF.